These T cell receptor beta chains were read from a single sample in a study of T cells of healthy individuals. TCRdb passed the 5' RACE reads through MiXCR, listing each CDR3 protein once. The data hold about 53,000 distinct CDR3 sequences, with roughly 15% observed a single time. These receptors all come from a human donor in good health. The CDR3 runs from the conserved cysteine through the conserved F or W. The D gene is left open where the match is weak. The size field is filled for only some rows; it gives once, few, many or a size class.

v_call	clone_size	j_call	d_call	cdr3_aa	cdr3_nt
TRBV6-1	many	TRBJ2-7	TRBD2	CATRAGERVQQYF	TGTGCCACCCGAGCGGGAGAGCGGGTGCAGCAGTACTTC
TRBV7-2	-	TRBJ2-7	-	CASSGAVDRSEQYF	TGTGCCAGCAGCGGGGCGGTCGACAGATCCGAGCAGTACTTC
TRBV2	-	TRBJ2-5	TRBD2	CASSELAGAQETQYF	TGTGCCAGCAGTGAGCTAGCGGGGGCCCAAGAGACCCAGTACTTC
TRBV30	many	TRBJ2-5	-	CAWTPLGTVQETQYF	TGTGCCTGGACCCCCCTCGGGACCGTTCAAGAGACCCAGTACTTC
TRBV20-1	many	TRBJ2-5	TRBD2	CSAEAGAAGGQETQYF	TGCAGTGCTGAGGCAGGGGCAGCGGGAGGGCAAGAGACCCAGTACTTC
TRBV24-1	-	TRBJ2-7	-	CATSDRKTPAYEQYF	TGTGCCACCAGTGATCGGAAAACCCCCGCTTACGAGCAGTACTTC
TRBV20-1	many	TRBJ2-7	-	CSAARDTTYEQYF	TGCAGTGCAGCCAGGGATACCACCTACGAGCAGTACTTC
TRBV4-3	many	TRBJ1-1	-	CASSHPGSSTEAFF	TGCGCCAGCAGCCATCCTGGTTCTTCCACTGAAGCTTTCTTT
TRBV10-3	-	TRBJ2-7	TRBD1	CAISEQGADEQYF	TGTGCCATCAGTGAGCAGGGGGCCGACGAGCAGTACTTC
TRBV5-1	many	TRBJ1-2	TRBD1	CASSLPTGEFYGYTF	TGCGCCAGCAGCCTCCCGACAGGGGAGTTCTATGGCTACACCTTC
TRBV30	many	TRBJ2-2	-	CAWKSGTLYTGELFF	TGTGCCTGGAAATCCGGGACACTATACACCGGGGAGCTGTTTTTT
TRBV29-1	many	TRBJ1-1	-	CSVVKATEAFF	TGCAGCGTTGTTAAGGCCACTGAAGCTTTCTTT
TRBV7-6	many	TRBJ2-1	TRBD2	CASSNGLAGPRVDEQFF	TGTGCCAGCAGCAACGGACTAGCGGGACCTCGAGTGGATGAGCAGTTCTTC
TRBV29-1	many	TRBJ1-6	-	CSVETSGERGSLHF	TGCAGCGTTGAAACGTCAGGGGAACGAGGGTCCCTCCACTTT
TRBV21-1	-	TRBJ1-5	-	CASSTLEPGTGSNQPQHF	TGTGCCAGCAGCACCTTAGAACCCGGGACAGGGAGCAATCAGCCCCAGCATTTT
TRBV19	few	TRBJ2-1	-	CASSPSLGGNEQFF	TGTGCCAGTAGTCCCTCGCTAGGGGGGAATGAGCAGTTCTTC